The clone carrying this TCR beta chain was counted only a few times. The sample belongs to a study of T cells after somatic rescue of genetic block. The data were produced by immunoSEQ multiplex PCR, yet TCRdb's version contains in-frame clones alone and is incomplete. Of roughly 55,000 clones listed, roughly 96% are singletons. Sequences were obtained from peripheral blood mononuclear cells (PBMCs). This receptor was taken from a child under two years old.

CDR3 sequence: CASSLAGGREQFF. The CDR3 coding sequence is TGCGCCAGCAGCTTGGCCGGGGGGAGGGAGCAGTTCTTC. The chain joins TRBV5-1 to TRBJ2-1; 7 bases fit TRBD2. V was clipped by 0 bases and J by 10 bases; unmatched bases: 4. Germline CDR1 is SGHRS and CDR2 is YFSETQ. The CDR3 is 13 residues long.